The rows below give T cell receptor beta chains drawn from one sample of a study of response to subunit inactivated influenza vaccine. TCRdb passed the RT-PCR reads through MiXCR, listing each CDR3 protein once. The repertoire includes 500,000 to 600,000 distinct CDR3 sequences, roughly 13% of them detected once, and roughly 14% sits in the top ten. Sequencing was performed on PBMCs from blood, taken 35 to 45 days after vaccination. These receptors came from a man aged 45-65 years who received an inactivated influenza vaccine. Each CDR3 is given with its conserved first and last residue. The D gene is left open where the match is weak. Only some rows state a clone size, as once, few, many or a class for expanded clones.

TRBV10-3	NA	NA	TRBJ2-7	TGTGCCATCAGGGGTGGGGCAGACAAGCCTTACGAGCAGTACTTC	CAIRGGADKPYEQYF
TRBV7-2	NA	TRBD2	TRBJ2-7	TGTGCCAGCAGCTTTAGCGGGAGGTACTCCTACGAGCAGTACTTC	CASSFSGRYSYEQYF
TRBV24-1	NA	NA	TRBJ2-3	TGTGCCACCAGTGACCCATCCAGGGATCTGGCAGATACGCAGTATTTT	CATSDPSRDLADTQYF
TRBV5-1	NA	TRBD1	TRBJ2-7	TGCGCCAGCAGCTTACAGCCAAACAGGGGGAGCTCCTACGAGCAGTACTTC	CASSLQPNRGSSYEQYF
TRBV7-9	few	NA	TRBJ2-2	TGTGCCAGCCCTACGCGGGCGAACACCGGGGAGCTGTTTTTT	CASPTRANTGELFF
TRBV7-6	NA	NA	TRBJ2-7	TGTGCCAGCAGCCCCCACGCCTCCGGGGCCGAGCAGTACTTC	CASSPHASGAEQYF
TRBV19	NA	NA	TRBJ2-1	TGTGCCAGTAGCCCGGTCTACGGCGGTGAGCAGTTCTTC	CASSPVYGGEQFF
TRBV5-6	NA	NA	TRBJ2-5	TGTGCCAGCAGCACGTCAGGGGTCCAAGAGACCCAGTACTTC	CASSTSGVQETQYF
TRBV12-3/TRBV12-4	few	TRBD1	TRBJ2-5	TGTGCCAGCAGTCGGGGACAGGCCCAAGAGACCCAGTACTTC	CASSRGQAQETQYF
TRBV6-2/TRBV6-3	many	NA	TRBJ2-7	TGTGCCAGCAGTCAACTCGGACCGGGCGAGCAGTACTTC	CASSQLGPGEQYF
TRBV7-9	many	NA	TRBJ2-7	TGTGCCAGCAGCTTAGGAGGGAACGCCTACGAGCAGTACTTC	CASSLGGNAYEQYF
TRBV20-1	many	NA	TRBJ1-4	TGCAGTGCTAGTCGGTCAACTTCTTGGGAAAAACTGTTTTTT	CSASRSTSWEKLFF
TRBV20-1	NA	NA	TRBJ2-1	TGCAGTGCTAGTGATTCGCGGGCTTTCGATGAGCAGTTCTTC	CSASDSRAFDEQFF
TRBV7-9	many	NA	TRBJ1-2	TGTGCCAGCAGCTTGAGCGGAGCGACGAACTATGGCTACACCTTC	CASSLSGATNYGYTF
TRBV6-4	few	TRBD2	TRBJ2-1	TGTGCCAGCACCGTCTTGGGGGGGGTCGGATATCATGAGCAGTTCTTC	CASTVLGGVGYHEQFF
TRBV20-1	NA	TRBD1	TRBJ1-2	TGCAGTGCAGCTACAGGGGACTCTGGCTACACCTTC	CSAATGDSGYTF
TRBV6-1	few	TRBD1	TRBJ2-2	TGTGCCAGCAGGAGACAGGGGGTCACCGGGGAGCTGTTTTTT	CASRRQGVTGELFF
TRBV5-1	NA	NA	TRBJ1-4	TGCGCCAGCAGCTTGGGAGGAGGGGCCGGGACTAATGAAAAACTGTTTTTT	CASSLGGGAGTNEKLFF
TRBV18	many	TRBD1	TRBJ1-2	TGTGCCAGCTCACCGGGGACAGACTATGGCTACACCTTC	CASSPGTDYGYTF
TRBV7-3	NA	NA	TRBJ2-1	TGTGCCAGCAGCTCCGGGACATCTACAAATGAGCAGTTCTTC	CASSSGTSTNEQFF
TRBV30	NA	TRBD1	TRBJ1-4	TGTGCCTACCGCGGACAGGATTTTCGCCAACTGTTTTTT	CAYRGQDFRQLFF
TRBV4-1	NA	NA	TRBJ2-5	TGCGCCAGCAGCCAAGTAGGTGGCGACCAGTACTTC	CASSQVGGDQYF
TRBV20-1	NA	TRBD1	TRBJ1-6	TGCAGTGCTAGTCCGGACAGGGCTAATTCACCCCTCCACTTT	CSASPDRANSPLHF
TRBV27	NA	TRBD1	TRBJ1-5	TGTGCCAGCTCCCGGGACAGGGGGACCAGCACTCAGCCCCAGCATTTT	CASSRDRGTSTQPQHF
TRBV24-1	few	NA	TRBJ2-1	TGTGCCACCAGTGATGCCGGGACGCCCAATGAGCAGTTCTTC	CATSDAGTPNEQFF
TRBV4-3	NA	NA	TRBJ2-2	TGCGCCAGCAGCCAAGCCGGCGGGACGGGGCTGGCCGGGGAGCTGTTTTTT	CASSQAGGTGLAGELFF